This T cell receptor (beta chain) was recorded in a study of beta chain features in type 1 diabetes. The V and J ends lost 7 bases and 10 bases, in that order; junction bases with no gene match: 6. There are 11 residues in the CDR3. Germline assignment: CDR1 MGHDK and CDR2 SYGVNS. The investigators reverse transcribed all of the isolated RNA, so they sequenced expressed TCRB transcripts. Libraries were prepared by immunoSEQ multiplex PCR; TCRdb keeps only in-frame clonotypes and omits some of them. The data show just over 600,000 clones, 15% to 19% seen once. Regarding the study as a whole: Shortening of TCRB CDR3s, moderate but significant, appeared in all four CD4+ subsets of Type 1 diabetes patients.

Purity above 98% was achieved in all sorted populations. For this clone: The antigen remains undetermined.

The sequenced sample consisted of naive CD4+ T cells from blood. This sequence originates from a man aged 18 to 35 in good health. The V gene is TRBV25-1, the J gene TRBJ1-1; 7 nucleotides align to TRBD1. CDR3 coding DNA: TGTGCCAGCACCGAGGCAGGGGGAGCTTTCTTT. It is translated as CASTEAGGAFF.